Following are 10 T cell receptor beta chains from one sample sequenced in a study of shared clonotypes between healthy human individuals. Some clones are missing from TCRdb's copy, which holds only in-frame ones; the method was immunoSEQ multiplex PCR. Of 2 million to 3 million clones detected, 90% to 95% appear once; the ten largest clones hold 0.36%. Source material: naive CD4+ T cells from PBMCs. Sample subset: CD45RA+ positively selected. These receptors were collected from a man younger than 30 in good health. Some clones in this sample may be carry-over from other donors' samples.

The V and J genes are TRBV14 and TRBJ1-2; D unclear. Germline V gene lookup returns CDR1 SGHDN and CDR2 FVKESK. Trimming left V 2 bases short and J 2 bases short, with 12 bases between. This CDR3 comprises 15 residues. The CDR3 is CASSQLPNPNYGYTF. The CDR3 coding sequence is TGTGCCAGCAGCCAACTACCGAACCCCAACTATGGCTACACCTTC.

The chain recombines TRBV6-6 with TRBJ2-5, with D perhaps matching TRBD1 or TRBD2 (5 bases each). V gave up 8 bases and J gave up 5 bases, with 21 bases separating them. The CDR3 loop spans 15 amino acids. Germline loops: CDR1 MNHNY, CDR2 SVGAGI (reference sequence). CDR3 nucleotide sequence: TGTGCCAGCGGATCACAGGAGGCGACGATGGAGACCCAGTACTTC. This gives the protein CASGSQEATMETQYF.

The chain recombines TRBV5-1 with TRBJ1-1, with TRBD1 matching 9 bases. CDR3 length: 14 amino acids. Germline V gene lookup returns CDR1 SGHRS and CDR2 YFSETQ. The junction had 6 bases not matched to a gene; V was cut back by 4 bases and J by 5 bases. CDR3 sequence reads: CASSVDRGWTEAFF. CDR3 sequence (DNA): TGCGCCAGCAGCGTAGACAGGGGGTGGACTGAAGCTTTCTTT.

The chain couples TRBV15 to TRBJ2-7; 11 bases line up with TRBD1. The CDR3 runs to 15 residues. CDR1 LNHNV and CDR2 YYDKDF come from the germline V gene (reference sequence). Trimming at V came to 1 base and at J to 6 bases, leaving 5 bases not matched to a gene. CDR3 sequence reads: CATSRVFGTGGEQYF. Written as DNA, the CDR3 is TGTGCCACCAGCAGAGTCTTTGGGACAGGGGGCGAGCAGTACTTC.

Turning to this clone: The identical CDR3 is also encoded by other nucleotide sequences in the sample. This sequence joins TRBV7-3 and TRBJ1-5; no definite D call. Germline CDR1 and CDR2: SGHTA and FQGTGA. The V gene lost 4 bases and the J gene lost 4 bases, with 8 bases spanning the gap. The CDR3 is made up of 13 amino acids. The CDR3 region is CASSSGPNQPQHF. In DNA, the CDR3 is TGTGCCAGCAGCTCCGGTCCAAATCAGCCCCAGCATTTT.

In nucleotides, the CDR3 is TGTGCCAGCAGTGAAGGTTACAGCACAGATACGCAGTATTTT. It specifies CASSEGYSTDTQYF. This chain connects TRBV6-1 to TRBJ2-3; D is uncertain. Trimming removed 1 base from V and 0 bases from J, with 5 bases in between. Germline loops: CDR1 MNHNS, CDR2 SASEGT. The CDR3 runs to 14 residues.

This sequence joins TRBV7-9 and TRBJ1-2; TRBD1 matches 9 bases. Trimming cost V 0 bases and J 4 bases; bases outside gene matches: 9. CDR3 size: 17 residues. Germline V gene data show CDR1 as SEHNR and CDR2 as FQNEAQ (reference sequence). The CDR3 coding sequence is TGTGCCAGCAGCTTAGCTACCGCGGGACAGGGCACCTATGGCTACACCTTC. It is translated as CASSLATAGQGTYGYTF.

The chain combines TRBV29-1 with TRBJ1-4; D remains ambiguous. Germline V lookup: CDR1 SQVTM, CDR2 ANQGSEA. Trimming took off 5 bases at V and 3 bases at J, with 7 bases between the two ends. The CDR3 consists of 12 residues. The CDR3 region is CSVLIANEKLFF. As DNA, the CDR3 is TGCAGCGTTCTGATTGCTAATGAAAAACTGTTTTTT.

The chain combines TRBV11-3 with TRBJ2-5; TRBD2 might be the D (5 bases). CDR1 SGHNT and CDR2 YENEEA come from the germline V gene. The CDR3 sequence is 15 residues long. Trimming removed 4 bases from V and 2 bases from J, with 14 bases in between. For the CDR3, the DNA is TGTGCCAGCAGCTCCCGGCCGGGGAATCAAGAGACCCAGTACTTC. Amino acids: CASSSRPGNQETQYF.

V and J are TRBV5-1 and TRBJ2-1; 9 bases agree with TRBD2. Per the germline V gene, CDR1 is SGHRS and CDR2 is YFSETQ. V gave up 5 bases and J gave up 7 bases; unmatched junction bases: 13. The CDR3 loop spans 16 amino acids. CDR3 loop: CASSPSSGSDRNEQFF. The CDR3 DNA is TGCGCCAGCAGTCCAAGTAGCGGGAGTGATAGAAATGAGCAGTTCTTC.